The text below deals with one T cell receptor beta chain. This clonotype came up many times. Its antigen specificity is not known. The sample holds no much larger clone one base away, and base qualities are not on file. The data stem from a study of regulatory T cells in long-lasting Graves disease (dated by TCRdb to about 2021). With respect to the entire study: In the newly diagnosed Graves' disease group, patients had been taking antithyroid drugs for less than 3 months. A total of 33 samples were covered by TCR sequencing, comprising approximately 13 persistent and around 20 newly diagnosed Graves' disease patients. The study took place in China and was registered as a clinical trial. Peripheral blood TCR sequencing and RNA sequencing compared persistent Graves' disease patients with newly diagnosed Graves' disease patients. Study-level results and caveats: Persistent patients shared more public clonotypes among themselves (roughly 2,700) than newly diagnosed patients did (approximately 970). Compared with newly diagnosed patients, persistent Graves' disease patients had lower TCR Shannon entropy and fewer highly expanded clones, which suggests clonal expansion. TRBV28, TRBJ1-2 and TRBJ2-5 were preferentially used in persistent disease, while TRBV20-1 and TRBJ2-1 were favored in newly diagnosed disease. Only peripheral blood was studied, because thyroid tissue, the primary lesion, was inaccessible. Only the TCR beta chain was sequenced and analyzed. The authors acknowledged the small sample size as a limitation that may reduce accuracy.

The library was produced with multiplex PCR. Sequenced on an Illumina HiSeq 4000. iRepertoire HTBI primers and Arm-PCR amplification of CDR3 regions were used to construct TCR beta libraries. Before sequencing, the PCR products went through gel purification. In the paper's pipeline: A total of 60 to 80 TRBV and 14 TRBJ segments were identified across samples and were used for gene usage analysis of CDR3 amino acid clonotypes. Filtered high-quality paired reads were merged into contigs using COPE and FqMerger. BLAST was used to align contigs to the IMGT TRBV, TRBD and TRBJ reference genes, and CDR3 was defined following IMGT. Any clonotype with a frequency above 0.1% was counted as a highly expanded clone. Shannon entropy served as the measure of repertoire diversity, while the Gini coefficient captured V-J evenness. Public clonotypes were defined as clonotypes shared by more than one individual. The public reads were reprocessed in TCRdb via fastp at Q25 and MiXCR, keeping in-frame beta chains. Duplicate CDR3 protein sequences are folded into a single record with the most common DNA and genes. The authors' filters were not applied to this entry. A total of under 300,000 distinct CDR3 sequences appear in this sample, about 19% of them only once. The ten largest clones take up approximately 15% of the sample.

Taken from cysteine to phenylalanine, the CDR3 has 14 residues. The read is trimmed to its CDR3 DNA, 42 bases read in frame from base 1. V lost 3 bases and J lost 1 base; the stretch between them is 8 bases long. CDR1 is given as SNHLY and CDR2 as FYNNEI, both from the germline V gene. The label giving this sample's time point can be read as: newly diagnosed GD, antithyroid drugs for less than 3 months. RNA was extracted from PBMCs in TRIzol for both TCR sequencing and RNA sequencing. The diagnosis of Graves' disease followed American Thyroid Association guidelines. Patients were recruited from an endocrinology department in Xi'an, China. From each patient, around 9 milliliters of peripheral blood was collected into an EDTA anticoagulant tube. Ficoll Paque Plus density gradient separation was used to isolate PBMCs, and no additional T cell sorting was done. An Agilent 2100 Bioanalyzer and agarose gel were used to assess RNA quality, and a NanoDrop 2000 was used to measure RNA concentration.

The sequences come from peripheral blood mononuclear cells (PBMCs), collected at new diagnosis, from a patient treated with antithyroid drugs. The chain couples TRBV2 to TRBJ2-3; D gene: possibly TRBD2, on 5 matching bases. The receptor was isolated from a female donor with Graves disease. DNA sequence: TGTGCCAGCAGTGATTTCGGGGGCACAGATACGCAGTATTTT. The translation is CASSDFGGTDTQYF.